Listed below are T cell receptor beta chains from one sample, sequenced in a study of Tregs in tolerant kidney transplant recipients. Sequencing was performed with immunoSEQ multiplex PCR; in TCRdb, only in-frame clones are kept and a portion is missing. The sample records under 300,000 clones, 65% to 85% being singletons. The specimen was CD4+ T cells from blood. Receptors were obtained from a human donor in good health. CDR3s include the opening cysteine and the closing phenylalanine or tryptophan. The order of the fields is V gene, CDR3 length, CDR3 protein.

>TRBV6-1|17
CASSEVLAGGPGDEQFF
>TRBV19|14
CATQAGGRNQPQHF
>TRBV18|16
CASSPAFGTVNTEAFF
>TRBV10-3|13
CAISARDTYEQYF
>TRBV19|17
CASSIGPSASGRETQYF
>TRBV6-5|15
CASRYGLAGDNEQFF
>TRBV6-5|13
CASKRVINSPLHF
>TRBV5-4|14
CASSFQGAEETQYF
>TRBV6-6|16
CASSQTEIGGNQPQHF
>TRBV5-4|16
CASSLGVSGGLETQYF
>TRBV29-1|15
CSARTERESYNEQFF
>TRBV19|14
CASSRGQGDTEAFF
>TRBV7-7|16
CASSTGAGGSYNEQFF
>TRBV30|16
CAWSVKGLQGVNEQFF
>TRBV5-1|15
CASSLRGPGTDTQYF
>TRBV5-4|14
CASSTVSAKDTQYF
>TRBV9|14
CASSPAASYNEQFF
>TRBV7-9|14
CASSLGAGSYGYTF
>TRBV7-9|10
CASEKNIQYF
>TRBV19|17
CASSTGGAGRPLYGYTF
>TRBV5-5|17
CASSPPLTGSGANVLTF
>TRBV11-2|16
CASSLRPDSSYNEQFF
>TRBV5-1|16
CASSLAPGQETYEQYF
>TRBV4-2|17
CASSPRTEGQGLNIQYF
>TRBV4-2|15
CASSQGGGGADTQYF
>TRBV7-9|14
CASSLQGPRYAIYF
>TRBV7-9|16
CASSEGRDVNTGELFF
>TRBV2|15
CASSPRLAGDNEQFF
>TRBV7-2|17
CASSLGKTTGTIGEQYF
>TRBV6-5|16
CASSYVGRTGGSTQYF
>TRBV5-1|14
CASSLRGGDEKLFF
>TRBV30|14
CAWKGDSYQETQYF
>TRBV30|11
CAWSGPYEQYF
>TRBV18|14
CASSPGRAKGEQYF
>TRBV5-1|15
CASSLGDGVNTEAFF
>TRBV11-2|13
CASSIIRNTEAFF
>TRBV6-6|16
CASSVGNLGSGNTIYF
>TRBV6-5|14
CASSYSREGQGYTF
>TRBV15|12
CATSRDTGGYTF
>TRBV18|13
CASGQGPNTEAFF
>TRBV5-1|17
CASSLNSLYSSGNTIYF
>TRBV18|17
CASSPPGLAGGKNEQFF
>TRBV10-3|12
CAIGTVNQPQHF
>TRBV6-5|14
CASSWTGDTGELFF
>TRBV9|15
CASQQGGSYNSPLHF
>TRBV5-6|15
CASSLDRGGWTEAFF